These T cell receptor beta chains were read from a single sample in a study of blood T cells in healthy people across ages. TCRdb re-called the 5' RACE reads through MiXCR, storing one row per CDR3 protein. The repertoire includes approximately 1.5 million distinct CDR3 sequences, 42% of them detected once, and less than 5% sits in the top ten. The material sequenced was blood. Every receptor here comes from a woman under 30 in good health. The CDR3 runs from the conserved cysteine through the conserved F or W. Each record gives: J gene, D gene, V gene, clone size, CDR3 DNA, CDR3 protein. A D gene is named only where the DNA matches it firmly. A row's size may be missing; if present it is once, few, many or a size class.

TRBJ2-3 NA TRBV27 once TGTGCCAGCAGTTACCTGGCAGGGGCAGATGCGCAGTATTTT CASSYLAGADAQYF
TRBJ2-7 NA TRBV20-1 NA TGCAGTGCTAGAGGGGCAGGGTATAACTACGAGCAGTACTTC CSARGAGYNYEQYF
TRBJ2-5 NA TRBV7-2 NA TGTGCCAGCAGCTTAGTTTGGGGGGCTCAAGAGACCCAGTACTTC CASSLVWGAQETQYF
TRBJ2-1 NA TRBV27 once TGTGCCAGCAGTTTGGGGGCCGGGATGAATGAGCGGTTCTTC CASSLGAGMNERFF
TRBJ1-1 TRBD1 TRBV29-1 NA TGCAGCGTTGAAGACCAGGACAGGTCGGGGGAAGCTTTCTTT CSVEDQDRSGEAFF
TRBJ2-3 TRBD1 TRBV6-5 few TGTGCCAGCAGGCCCTTGGACAGGGCCACAGATACGCAGTATTTT CASRPLDRATDTQYF
TRBJ1-4 NA TRBV20-1 NA TGCAGTGCTAGTGGGGAAGGTAGCGAAAAACTGTTTTTT CSASGEGSEKLFF
TRBJ1-6 NA TRBV4-1 NA TGCGCCAGCAGCCAAGATGGAGGGGGGCCATTGCTGGATTCACCCCTCCACTTT CASSQDGGGPLLDSPLHF
TRBJ2-7 TRBD1 TRBV12-3/TRBV12-4 few TGTGCCAGCAACCGACAGGGGTTCTCCTACGAGCAGTACTTC CASNRQGFSYEQYF
TRBJ2-1 TRBD2 TRBV9 NA TGTGCCAGCAGCATGACTAGCGGCTCCTACAATGAGCAGTTCTTC CASSMTSGSYNEQFF
TRBJ1-5 NA TRBV6-2/TRBV6-3 few TGTGCCAGCAAAAGCTTGGTTTTAGAGGAAAATCAGCCCCAGCATTTT CASKSLVLEENQPQHF
TRBJ2-1 TRBD2 TRBV12-5 many TGTGCTAGTGCCCCCCCGGCTAGCGGGGAGAGCTCCTACAATGAGCAGTTCTTC CASAPPASGESSYNEQFF
TRBJ2-3 NA TRBV7-2 NA TGTGCCAGCAGCTTTACCGACTGGACCCTACCCCCCACAGATACGCAGTATTTT CASSFTDWTLPPTDTQYF
TRBJ2-7 NA TRBV5-1 NA TGCGCCAGCAGCTCGGACTCCTACAATGAGCAGTACTTC CASSSDSYNEQYF
TRBJ2-1 TRBD2 TRBV4-3 NA TGCGCCAGCAGCCAAGATCTACTAGCGGGAGTCGTCGGTGAGCAGTTCTTC CASSQDLLAGVVGEQFF
TRBJ1-6 NA TRBV7-2 few TGTGCCAGCAGCTCGGACAGCTCGAGGTCACCCCTCCACTTT CASSSDSSRSPLHF
TRBJ1-4 NA TRBV27 NA TGTGCCAGCAGTTTGGGGGCAGGGCGTGAAAAACTGTTTTTT CASSLGAGREKLFF
TRBJ2-5 TRBD2 TRBV3-1 few TGTGCCATTAGCGGGAGGGCTCAAGAGACCCAGTACTTC CAISGRAQETQYF
TRBJ2-2 TRBD2 TRBV9 NA TGTGCCAGCAGCGTAGCGGCGGGAGCCGGCGGGGAGCTGTTTTTT CASSVAAGAGGELFF
TRBJ2-7 NA TRBV3-1 NA TGTGCCAGCAGCCAAGTAGGACAGTTAGCCTACGAGCAGTACTTC CASSQVGQLAYEQYF
TRBJ2-1 NA TRBV20-1 NA TGCAGTGCTGGATTGGTAGCCTACAATGAGCAGTTCTTC CSAGLVAYNEQFF
TRBJ2-2 NA TRBV7-2 NA TGTGCCAGCAGGAAGGGGGTCGCGAACACCGGGGAGCTGTTTTTT CASRKGVANTGELFF
TRBJ2-3 TRBD1 TRBV20-1 few TGCAGTGCACCCAAGGCTCAGGGGGCTCCAGATACGCAGTATTTT CSAPKAQGAPDTQYF
TRBJ2-7 NA TRBV4-3 NA TGCGCCAGCAGCCAAGCAGGGGCAGGGGAAGAGCAGTACTTC CASSQAGAGEEQYF
TRBJ2-1 TRBD2 TRBV7-2 NA TGTGCCAGCAGCTTATTAGCGGGTGCCCGGGGATACAATGAGCAGTTCTTC CASSLLAGARGYNEQFF
TRBJ2-2 NA TRBV28 NA TGTGCCAGCAGTTCCCTTCCGGGTTGGGAGCTGTTTTTT CASSSLPGWELFF
TRBJ1-5 NA TRBV27 few TGTGCCAGCAGTTTGCGAGGGGAGCCCCAGCATTTT CASSLRGEPQHF
TRBJ2-1 NA TRBV3-1 few TGTGCCAGCAGAAAGCAGAGCAGTCGCTCCTACAATGAGCAGTTCTTC CASRKQSSRSYNEQFF
TRBJ1-2 NA TRBV27 few TGTGCCAGCAGAAGCAAGGTCCCGGAATTCTATGGCTACACCTTC CASRSKVPEFYGYTF
TRBJ2-1 TRBD2 TRBV20-1 once TGCAGTGCTAGTCGTGGGACTAGCGCTCGAAATGAGCAGTTCTTC CSASRGTSARNEQFF
TRBJ2-7 TRBD2 TRBV27 NA TGTGCCAGCACCAGACTAGCGGGACCCTACAATGAGCAGTACTTC CASTRLAGPYNEQYF
TRBJ2-1 TRBD2 TRBV5-5 NA TGTGCCAGCAGCTTGGCCTCGGCTAGCGGGACCCCAGTAGGTGAGCAGTTCTTC CASSLASASGTPVGEQFF
TRBJ2-3 NA TRBV4-1 few TGCGCCAGCAGCCTCACGGGAGTCAGGCCAGATACGCAGTATTTT CASSLTGVRPDTQYF
TRBJ2-7 TRBD1 TRBV7-2 few TGTGCCAGCAGCTTAGCGCCGGGACAGGGGTTATACGAGCAGTACTTC CASSLAPGQGLYEQYF
TRBJ2-3 TRBD1 TRBV20-1 NA TGCAGTGTAGAACGCACAGGGGGCACGCAGTATTTT CSVERTGGTQYF
TRBJ2-1 TRBD2 TRBV4-1 few TGCGCCAGCAGCCAAGGCTCGGGACTAGCTGGTGAGCAGTTCTTC CASSQGSGLAGEQFF
TRBJ2-3 NA TRBV12-3/TRBV12-4 NA TGTGCCAGCAGTTTTCGGGACGGTCCAACAGATACGCAGTATTTT CASSFRDGPTDTQYF
TRBJ2-5 NA TRBV3-1 NA TGTGCCAGCAGCCAAGATGGGGGACTGGAAGAGACCCAGTACTTC CASSQDGGLEETQYF
TRBJ2-7 NA TRBV7-2 NA TGTGCTAGCGGTTGGACCACCTACAATGAGCAGTACTTC CASGWTTYNEQYF
TRBJ2-7 NA TRBV20-1 few TGCAGTGCTAGGGGGGATTTCCCCTACGAGCAGTACTTC CSARGDFPYEQYF
TRBJ2-1 NA TRBV29-1 few TGCAGCGTTGAACTAGGGGTAGGCAATGAGCAGTTCTTC CSVELGVGNEQFF
TRBJ2-3 NA TRBV10-1 NA TGCGTCAGCAGCGCTGTGGATTACACAGATACGCAGTATTTT CVSSAVDYTDTQYF
TRBJ2-7 NA TRBV5-1 NA TGCGCCAGCAGCTTGGGACAGGATGTGTGGGAGCAGTACTTC CASSLGQDVWEQYF
TRBJ1-2 NA TRBV7-2 NA TGTGCCAGCAGCTTAGCTGCAGGGAGAATCGGTGGCTACACCTTC CASSLAAGRIGGYTF
TRBJ1-2 NA TRBV4-1 NA TGCGCCAGCAGCCAAGACCCTGGGGAACCAAACTATGGCTACACCTTC CASSQDPGEPNYGYTF
TRBJ1-4 NA TRBV20-1 once TGCAGTGCTTATGGATCGGAAGGAAATGAAAAACTGTTTTTT CSAYGSEGNEKLFF
TRBJ1-1 NA TRBV10-1 NA TGCGCCAGCAGCCCTTCCAAAGGGGGTTTTATTGATCCCCTGAACACTGAAGCTTTCTTT CASSPSKGGFIDPLNTEAFF
TRBJ2-1 NA TRBV5-1 few TGCGCCAGCAGCCCTCTGGGACATCGGGCCTACAATGAGCAGTTCTTC CASSPLGHRAYNEQFF
TRBJ1-2 TRBD1 TRBV12-3/TRBV12-4 few TGTGCCAGCAGCGGGACAGGGTTAGTTGGCTACACCTTC CASSGTGLVGYTF